The 32 T cell receptor beta chains given below trace back to one sample, sequenced in a study of blood T cells in healthy people across ages. A J-beta primer mix and a sample-barcoded 5' primer were used in a second PCR of about 7 to 12 cycles. One entry per CDR3 protein results from TCRdb running MiXCR on the 5' RACE reads. The data contain 1.5 million to 2 million distinct CDR3 sequences, about 39% of them seen just once; the ten biggest clones take up approximately 22%. The sample taken for sequencing was blood. The source is a human donor in good health.

This rearrangement joins TRBV7-2 to TRBJ2-1; D remains unclear. CDR3 length: 16 residues. Germline loops: CDR1 SGHTA, CDR2 FQGNSA. Trimming took 1 base from V and 0 from J, leaving 10 bases between them. The CDR3 bases are TGTGCCAGCAGCTTAGGTTCCTCGAGCTCCTACAATGAGCAGTTCTTC. This encodes CASSLGSSSSYNEQFF.

This clonotype has a handful of counts. The chain joins TRBV6-5 to TRBJ2-3; D gene unclear. The CDR3 extends over 11 amino acids. Germline CDR1 is MNHEY and CDR2 is SVGAGI. The germline V and J ends were trimmed by 8 bases and 6 bases, with 9 bases remaining between them. The CDR3 coding sequence is TGTGCCAGCTTACACTTTGATACGCAGTATTTT. This sequence encodes CASLHFDTQYF.

The chain carries TRBV18 and TRBJ2-1, with D perhaps matching TRBD1 (6 bases). The germline CDR1 and CDR2 sequences are KGHSH and LQKENI. The CDR3 has 14 amino acids. V lost 3 bases and J 6 bases, leaving 12 bases between the germline ends. CDR3 DNA sequence: TGTGCCAGCTCACCCGTAGGGGGTAGCAATGAGCAGTTCTTC. This translates into CASSPVGGSNEQFF. Based on the CDR3 plus reference TRBV18 and TRBJ2-1, the full variable domain is NAGVMQNPRHLVRRRGQEARLRCSPMKGHSHVYWYRQLPEEGLKFMVYLQKENIIDESGMPKERFSAEFPKEGPSILRIQQVVRGDSAAYFCASSPVGGSNEQFFGPGTRLTVL.

The genes are TRBV7-2 and TRBJ2-7; 15 nucleotides line up with TRBD2. Near its end, the DNA agrees better with TRBJ2-5, so the J call may be wrong. CDR3 length: 17 amino acids. Germline CDR1 SGHTA, CDR2 FQGNSA. CDR3 coding DNA: TGTGCCAGCAGCTCCTCGGGACTAGCGGGGGGCTATAAGACCCAGTACTTC. Its translation is CASSSSGLAGGYKTQYF.

The chain carries TRBV6-5 and TRBJ1-6; 8 bases line up with TRBD1. The V and J ends lost 5 bases and 11 bases, in that order; junction bases with no gene match: 8. CDR3 size: 14 residues. Looked up from germline, CDR1 is MNHEY and CDR2 is SVGAGI. CDR3 amino acids: CASSEGQGEAPLHF. CDR3 nucleotides: TGTGCCAGCAGTGAAGGACAGGGAGAAGCACCCCTCCACTTT.

This clonotype was detected only a few times. V and J are TRBV5-1 and TRBJ2-7; TRBD1 is a possible D gene (5 bases). This CDR3 is 15 amino acids long. CDR1 SGHRS and CDR2 YFSETQ come from the germline V gene. With 3 bases removed from V and 0 bases from J, the gap between germline ends came to 13 bases. The CDR3 loop reads CASSSIPDSSYEQYF. CDR3 nucleotides: TGCGCCAGCAGCTCAATACCCGACAGCTCCTACGAGCAGTACTTC.

This chain joins TRBV5-1 and TRBJ2-5; 9 bases are shared with TRBD2. Germline V gene data show CDR1 as SGHRS and CDR2 as YFSETQ. This CDR3 has 15 residues. The junction had 15 bases not matched to a gene; V was cut back by 4 bases and J by 11 bases. The CDR3 reads CASSPLSGGREEQYF. The CDR3 bases are TGCGCCAGCAGCCCCCTAAGCGGGGGGCGGGAGGAGCAGTACTTC.

The CDR3 DNA is TGTGCCAGCAGTTACTGGGACAGGACCACCGGGGAGCTGTTTTTT. Its translation is CASSYWDRTTGELFF. The V and J genes are TRBV6-2 or TRBV6-3 and TRBJ2-2; TRBD1 agrees at 8 bases. The V gene end was trimmed by 1 base and the J gene end by 4 bases; junction bases not matched to a gene: 2. The CDR3 spans 15 residues. Germline loops: CDR1 MNHEY, CDR2 SVGEGT.

V and J are TRBV29-1 and TRBJ1-4, with TRBD1 identical over 9 bases. V lost 6 bases, J lost 6 bases, and 5 bases stayed unmatched. CDR1 SQVTM and CDR2 ANQGSEA come from the germline V gene. The CDR3 totals 13 residues. Here the CDR3 reads CSVQGARDEKLFF. The CDR3 DNA follows: TGCAGCGTACAGGGGGCTCGGGATGAAAAACTGTTTTTT.

This clonotype was counted a few times. The rearrangement joins TRBV12-3 or TRBV12-4 to TRBJ2-4; D is unclear. The CDR3 contains 11 residues. Trimming left V 10 bases short and J 13 bases short, with 17 bases between. This chain's CDR3 is CATTLYNEQYF. CDR3 DNA: TGTGCCACTACACTTTACAATGAGCAGTACTTC.

This clonotype was recorded only once. A read error may account for a junction end that differs from germline. The chain employs TRBV28 and TRBJ2-6; 10 nucleotides match TRBD1. From germline, CDR1 is MDHEN and CDR2 SYDVKM. The CDR3 has 17 amino acids. The DNA of the CDR3 is TGTGCCAGCAGAGGGGACAGGGGAAAGCGTGGGGCCGACGTCCTGACTTTC. Its translation: CASRGDRGKRGADVLTF. The entire variable domain, with the rest obtained from reference TRBV28 and TRBJ2-6, is as follows: DVKVTQSSRYLVKRTGEKVFLECVQDMDHENMFWYRQDPGLGLRLIYFSYDVKMKEKGDIPEGYSVSREKKERFSLILESASTNQTSMYLCASRGDRGKRGADVLTFGAGSRLTVL.

The CDR3 sequence: CASSSLLVDEQYF. In DNA form, the CDR3 reads TGTGCCAGCAGTAGTCTACTAGTCGACGAGCAGTACTTC. This chain uses TRBV6-2 or TRBV6-3 with TRBJ2-7, with a possible D match to TRBD2 (5 bases). Trimming stripped 5 bases from V and 5 bases from J, with 13 bases between. The CDR3 length is 13 residues. Germline assignment: CDR1 MNHEY and CDR2 SVGEGT.

This clonotype was observed a handful of times. The V and J genes are TRBV20-1 and TRBJ1-1; D not resolved. The germline gives CDR1 DFQATT, CDR2 SNEGSKA (reference sequence). This CDR3 spans 12 amino acids. Trimming took off 6 bases at V and 5 bases at J, with 13 bases between the two ends. The CDR3 loop is CSAPIRETEAFF. The CDR3 DNA reads TGCAGTGCCCCGATTCGGGAAACTGAAGCTTTCTTT.

This clonotype was seen only a few times. CDR3 DNA sequence: TGTGCCAGCAGCCCTCGGACAGAAAACCCTGAAGCTTTCTTT. It is translated as CASSPRTENPEAFF. The J gene is TRBJ1-1, the V gene TRBV12-3 or TRBV12-4, with D perhaps TRBD1 (6 bases). The CDR3 covers 14 residues. V gave up 6 bases and J gave up 6 bases, with 17 bases separating them.

The genes are TRBV10-3 and TRBJ2-4, with D perhaps being TRBD1 or TRBD2 (5 bases each). The end of the DNA is better explained by TRBJ2-7, so the J call may be wrong. Germline V lookup: CDR1 ENHRY, CDR2 SYGVKD. The CDR3 sequence is 14 residues long. CDR3 DNA sequence: TGTGCCATCAGCCCGGGACGCCGGCGGGACGAGCAGTACTTC. Translated: CAISPGRRRDEQYF.

This clonotype turned up a few times. This chain uses TRBV4-3 with TRBJ2-1; D is perhaps TRBD2 (6 bases). Trimming pared 0 bases from V and 4 bases from J, leaving 16 bases between. The CDR3 runs to 17 residues. In germline, CDR1 is LGHNA, CDR2 YSLEER. CDR3 amino acids: CASSQDKFGEVYNEQFF. The CDR3 DNA reads TGCGCCAGCAGCCAAGACAAGTTTGGGGAGGTTTACAATGAGCAGTTCTTC.

The rearrangement uses TRBV6-6 and TRBJ1-6, with 8 positions matching TRBD1. Germline V gene data show CDR1 as MNHNY and CDR2 as SVGAGI (reference sequence). The CDR3 is made up of 15 amino acids. Trimming at V came to 3 bases and at J to 8 bases, leaving 6 bases not matched to a gene. CDR3 sequence reads: CASSYSGQGDSPLHF. The DNA of the CDR3 is TGTGCCAGCAGTTATTCAGGACAGGGTGATTCACCCCTCCACTTT.

The CDR3 loop reads CASGLGTGGGEQFF. CDR3 DNA sequence: TGTGCTAGTGGTTTAGGGACAGGGGGTGGTGAGCAGTTCTTC. The chain links TRBV12-5 to TRBJ2-7; TRBD1 matches 11 bases. The J call could be wrong; TRBJ2-1 is a better fit for the DNA end. This CDR3 has 14 residues. The germline V gene encodes CDR1 LGHNT and CDR2 FRNRAP.

This clonotype was counted a few times. The chain carries TRBV9 and TRBJ2-6; 7 bases map to TRBD1. V trimming: 4 bases; J trimming: 3 bases; junction bases outside the gene matches: 16. The CDR3 consists of 19 residues. From germline, CDR1 is SGDLS and CDR2 YYNGEE. CDR3: CASSQRTPDREGGANVLTF. For the CDR3, the DNA is TGTGCCAGCAGCCAGCGGACCCCCGACAGGGAAGGTGGGGCCAACGTCCTGACTTTC.

The chain employs TRBV28 and TRBJ2-2; D possibly corresponds to TRBD1 (6 bases). The CDR3 runs to 16 residues. Germline values: CDR1 MDHEN, CDR2 SYDVKM. The V and J ends lost 6 bases and 5 bases respectively, with 19 bases between them. Here the CDR3 reads CASSLSTGLRTGELFF. The CDR3, as DNA: TGTGCCAGCAGCTTGTCCACAGGGTTAAGAACCGGGGAGCTGTTTTTT.

The J gene is TRBJ2-4, the V gene TRBV28, with D maybe TRBD2 (5 bases). Matching the DNA end better, TRBJ2-7 makes the J call doubtful. The CDR3 is 15 residues long. From germline, CDR1 is MDHEN and CDR2 SYDVKM. CDR3 region: CASSSFRGEIYEQYF. Written as DNA, the CDR3 is TGTGCCAGCAGTTCATTTCGTGGGGAGATCTACGAGCAGTACTTC.

This chain uses TRBV10-3 with TRBJ1-1, with D unresolved. The V gene's germline CDR1 is ENHRY and CDR2 SYGVKD. This CDR3 is built from 13 residues. V gave up 8 bases and J gave up 1 base, with 11 bases separating them. CDR3 sequence: CAISGRGNTEAFF. Here the CDR3 DNA reads TGTGCCATCTCTGGCCGGGGGAACACTGAAGCTTTCTTT.

This clonotype has more than one count but fewer than ten. The CDR3 spells CSVGYLGTYEQYF. CDR3 DNA: TGCAGCGTTGGATATTTGGGTACCTACGAGCAGTACTTC. The rearrangement uses TRBV29-1 and TRBJ2-7; D not resolved. The CDR3 loop spans 13 amino acids. V lost 4 bases and J 2 bases, leaving 12 bases between the germline ends. Germline V lookup: CDR1 SQVTM, CDR2 ANQGSEA.

This clonotype was observed a handful of times. J is TRBJ2-1 and V is TRBV7-2; TRBD2 matches 11 bases. The germline CDR1 and CDR2 sequences are SGHTA and FQGNSA. V lost 0 bases and J lost 4; bases outside the gene matches: 5. The CDR3 spans 17 residues. The CDR3 is CASSLAPGLAVYNEQFF. The CDR3 nucleotides are TGTGCCAGCAGCTTAGCACCGGGACTAGCGGTGTACAATGAGCAGTTCTTC.

This clonotype has just a few counts. This chain links TRBV11-2 with TRBJ2-1; D assignment may be TRBD1 or TRBD2 (6 bases each). Germline values: CDR1 SGHAT, CDR2 FQNNGV. There are 14 residues in the CDR3. The germline V and J ends were trimmed by 1 base and 5 bases, with 9 bases remaining between them. The CDR3 DNA follows: TGTGCCAGCAGCTTAGTCGGGGGCAACAATGAGCAGTTCTTC. Translated: CASSLVGGNNEQFF.

This clonotype has only a few counts. The V gene is TRBV24-1, the J gene TRBJ2-1, with a tentative D call TRBD2 (5 bases). This CDR3 is 12 amino acids long. Germline V CDR1 and CDR2: KGHDR, SFDVKD. With 5 bases removed from V and 10 bases from J, the gap between germline ends came to 11 bases. The CDR3 sequence: CATSGSGMEQFF. The CDR3 DNA reads as TGTGCCACCAGTGGCTCCGGGATGGAGCAGTTCTTC.

This chain uses TRBV24-1 with TRBJ1-1; D gene unclear. The germline V gene encodes CDR1 KGHDR and CDR2 SFDVKD. Deletions cut 2 bases from V and 4 bases from J, with 7 bases between. The CDR3 runs 13 residues. The CDR3 spells CATSDYTSTEAFF. In DNA, the CDR3 is TGTGCCACCAGTGATTATACCAGCACTGAAGCTTTCTTT.

The genes are TRBV6-2 or TRBV6-3 and TRBJ1-5; no clear D gene. The V end was cut by 2 bases, the J end by 2 bases, with 19 bases between. CDR3 size: 18 residues. From germline, CDR1 is MNHEY and CDR2 SVGEGT. The CDR3 sequence is CASSYSEIEAQGNQPQHF. The CDR3 nucleotides read TGTGCCAGCAGTTACAGCGAAATTGAAGCTCAGGGCAATCAGCCCCAGCATTTT.

This clonotype was counted a few times. V is TRBV20-1 and J is TRBJ2-7; D uncertain. This CDR3 spans 15 amino acids. Trimming took 3 bases from V and 0 from J, leaving 15 bases between them. Germline CDR1 is DFQATT and CDR2 is SNEGSKA (reference sequence). CDR3 in DNA: TGCAGTGCTAGGAACACCCAAAAAGCCTCCTACGAGCAGTACTTC. Translating it yields CSARNTQKASYEQYF.

The V call is TRBV4-3, the J call TRBJ1-5; D is undetermined. This CDR3 has 16 amino acids. The germline V gene has CDR1 LGHNA and CDR2 YSLEER. V was cut by 0 bases and J by 3 bases, with 12 bases left in between. CDR3 protein: CASSQDLGGFNQPQHF. CDR3 in DNA: TGCGCCAGCAGCCAAGATTTAGGAGGATTCAATCAGCCCCAGCATTTT.

The V and J genes are TRBV7-9 and TRBJ2-7, with 7 bases aligning to TRBD2. This CDR3 is built from 17 residues. Germline V CDR1 and CDR2: SEHNR, FQNEAQ (reference sequence). Losses at the gene ends were 5 bases for V and 0 bases for J; bases not matched to a gene: 13. CDR3 amino acids: CASSPGGGQDFSYEQYF. In DNA, the CDR3 is TGTGCCAGCAGCCCGGGGGGTGGGCAGGACTTCTCCTACGAGCAGTACTTC. Filled out from reference TRBV7-9 and TRBJ2-7, the complete variable domain reads DTGVSQNPRHKITKRGQNVTFRCDPISEHNRLYWYRQTLGQGPEFLTYFQNEAQLEKSRLLSDRFSAERPKGSFSTLEIQRTEQGDSAMYLCASSPGGGQDFSYEQYFGPGTRLTVT.

The chain joins TRBV9 to TRBJ2-1, with 14 positions matching TRBD2. The V segment lost 0 bases and the J segment 7 bases; nucleotides outside the gene matches: 6. The CDR3 has 17 amino acids. From germline, CDR1 is SGDLS and CDR2 YYNGEE. The CDR3 here is CASSVGTSGGRGNEQFF. The DNA of the CDR3 is TGTGCCAGCAGCGTAGGGACTAGCGGGGGGCGCGGTAATGAGCAGTTCTTC.